This T cell receptor beta chain was captured in a study of blood T cell repertoires in COVID-19. Across the whole study: Sites across the United States, Italy and Spain contributed samples from acute and convalescent COVID-19.

V was cut by 7 bases and J by 2 bases, with 9 bases left in between. This CDR3 contains 13 residues. The protocol was immunoSEQ multiplex PCR, while the TCRdb copy is restricted to in-frame clones and leaves out a portion. The table has 280,000 or so clones, 75% to 90% seen once; the top ten hold about 2%. Residents of 24 US areas, aged about 18 to 89 years, made up the participants. Cohorts were based on clinical histories the participants reported. The V and J genes are TRBV12-3 or TRBV12-4 and TRBJ1-3; the D gene is possibly TRBD1 (5 bases). The source material was PBMCs or T cells enriched from blood (not recorded which). The receptor comes from a man aged 30-40 years who had recovered from COVID-19. This chain's CDR3 is CASNPQAGNTIYF. In DNA form, the CDR3 reads TGTGCCAGCAATCCACAGGCTGGAAACACCATATATTTT.